A single sample gave rise to the 32 T cell receptor beta chains below, sequenced in a study of PD-L1 blockade in urothelial cancer. As to time point: pretreatment peripheral blood. Method: immunoSEQ multiplex PCR; TCRdb's copy keeps in-frame clones and lacks some. This sample has roughly 67,000 clones, with more than 75% found just once. The sample in question was PBMCs, obtained around atezolizumab (anti-PD-L1) treatment. These receptors originate from a man aged 60-69 years with urothelial cancer.

This rearrangement joins TRBV18 to TRBJ1-1; 10 nucleotides line up with TRBD1. Germline trimming cut 4 bases from V and 7 bases from J; bases unmatched to any gene: 9. CDR1 KGHSH and CDR2 LQKENI come from the germline V gene. CDR3 length: 15 residues. For the CDR3, the DNA is TGTGCCAGCTCACAGTCGACAGGGGGCGCGGGTGAAGCTTTCTTT. Residues: CASSQSTGGAGEAFF.

The chain couples TRBV11-2 to TRBJ2-7; no firm D call. CDR3 length: 12 residues. CDR1 and CDR2 from the germline V gene are SGHAT and FQNNGV. V lost 4 bases and J lost 4, with 8 bases in between. The CDR3 DNA reads TGTGCCAGCAGCTCCCACTTATACGAGCAGTACTTC. Translation: CASSSHLYEQYF.

The V gene is TRBV5-1, the J gene TRBJ1-2; D is unresolved. Per germline, CDR1 SGHRS and CDR2 YFSETQ. Between the trimmed V and J ends, which lost 2 bases and 0 bases, there was a span of 11 bases. CDR3 length: 15 amino acids. As DNA, the CDR3 is TGCGCCAGCAGCTTTAAGTACGAGGCTAACTATGGCTACACCTTC. This sequence encodes CASSFKYEANYGYTF.

The gene calls are TRBV19 and TRBJ1-1, with 8 bases aligning to TRBD1. Looked up from germline, CDR1 is LNHDA and CDR2 is SQIVND (reference sequence). The CDR3 loop spans 15 amino acids. Losses at the gene ends were 4 bases for V and 1 base for J; bases not matched to a gene: 5. CDR3 DNA sequence: TGTGCCAGTAGTACGATCGGGACAGGGAACACTGAAGCTTTCTTT. This sequence encodes CASSTIGTGNTEAFF.

The J gene is TRBJ2-1, the V gene TRBV7-2, with 7 bases aligning to TRBD2. The trim removed 0 bases at V and 5 bases at J, leaving 1 base unmatched. Germline V lookup: CDR1 SGHTA, CDR2 FQGNSA. The CDR3 contains 14 residues. CDR3 amino acids: CASSLAGGNNEQFF. CDR3 DNA sequence: TGTGCCAGCAGCTTAGCGGGGGGGAACAATGAGCAGTTCTTC. The whole variable domain, filled in from reference TRBV7-2 and TRBJ2-1, reads GAGVSQSPSNKVTEKGKDVELRCDPISGHTALYWYRQSLGQGLEFLIYFQGNSAPDKSGLPSDRFSAERTGGSVSTLTIQRTQQEDSAVYLCASSLAGGNNEQFFGPGTRLTVL.

CDR3 in DNA: TGTGCCAGCAGTTTACAAGGGGCCCTGAACACTGAAGCTTTCTTT. Translation: CASSLQGALNTEAFF. The V gene is TRBV28, the J gene TRBJ1-1, with D possibly TRBD1 on 5 matching bases. Between the trimmed V and J ends, which lost 2 bases and 0 bases, there was a span of 10 bases. This CDR3 region has 15 residues. Germline V gene data show CDR1 as MDHEN and CDR2 as SYDVKM.

The chain recombines TRBV6-5 with TRBJ1-6, with D possibly matching TRBD1 (6 bases). In germline, CDR1 is MNHEY, CDR2 SVGAGI. This CDR3 is built from 13 residues. V was clipped by 5 bases and J by 6 bases, with 8 bases between them. CDR3 bases: TGTGCCAGCAGTCGGACAGTTAATTCACCCCTCCACTTT. It translates to CASSRTVNSPLHF.

The chain is built from TRBV6-1 and TRBJ1-2, with D perhaps TRBD1 (5 bases). This CDR3 spans 14 amino acids. Trimming pared 6 bases from V and 4 bases from J, leaving 15 bases between. Germline V lookup: CDR1 MNHNS, CDR2 SASEGT. For the CDR3, the DNA is TGTGCCAGCAGGCAGACAGTTGTAGGCTATGGCTACACCTTC. Protein: CASRQTVVGYGYTF.

This clone counts as large (0.1 to 1%). V is TRBV5-3 and J is TRBJ2-1; D perhaps matches TRBD1 (5 bases). TRBV5-3 is an ORF, with its function uncertain. Trimming stripped 10 bases from V and 6 bases from J, with 11 bases between. This CDR3 has 11 amino acids. CDR3 amino acids: CARQQVNEQFF. CDR3 in DNA: TGTGCCCGACAACAGGTCAATGAGCAGTTCTTC.

The genes are TRBV5-1 and TRBJ2-3; D call uncertain. The ends were cut back, 3 bases at V and 0 bases at J, with 8 bases in the middle. Looked up from germline, CDR1 is SGHRS and CDR2 is YFSETQ. CDR3 length equals 14 residues. In DNA, the CDR3 is TGCGCCAGCAGCTCCCAGACTAGCACAGATACGCAGTATTTT. Amino acid sequence: CASSSQTSTDTQYF.

The genes are TRBV19 and TRBJ2-1, with D maybe TRBD1 (6 bases). Germline V gene lookup returns CDR1 LNHDA and CDR2 SQIVND (reference sequence). Trimming stripped 5 bases from V and 12 bases from J, with 14 bases between. The CDR3 is 12 residues long. The CDR3 loop is CASSEQGGVQFF. CDR3 coding DNA: TGTGCCAGTAGTGAACAGGGTGGAGTGCAGTTCTTC.

This clone was observed a handful of times. This chain connects TRBV30 to TRBJ2-7; 8 nucleotides agree with TRBD2. After removal of 5 bases from V and 7 bases from J, the junction contained 10 bases not matched to a gene. CDR1 is GTSNPN and CDR2 is SVGIG in the germline V gene (reference sequence). The CDR3 extends over 13 amino acids. The CDR3 nucleotides read TGTGCCTGGGCCCCGGGGGGGTTTGGGGAGCAGTACTTC. This sequence encodes CAWAPGGFGEQYF.

The CDR3 nucleotides read TGTGCCAGCAGCTCCCTCGGGAACACTGAAGCTTTCTTT. Translating it yields CASSSLGNTEAFF. The rearrangement joins TRBV11-3 to TRBJ1-1; D is unclear. Germline V gives CDR1 SGHNT, CDR2 YENEEA. CDR3 length: 13 amino acids. Between the trimmed V and J ends, which lost 4 bases and 1 base, there was a span of 7 bases. Full variable domain (outside the CDR3, taken from reference TRBV11-3 and TRBJ1-1): EAGVVQSPRYKIIEKKQPVAFWCNPISGHNTLYWYLQNLGQGPELLIRYENEEAVDDSQLPKDRFSAERLKGVDSTLKIQPAELGDSAVYLCASSSLGNTEAFFGQGTRLTVV.

The chain couples TRBV5-1 to TRBJ2-7; weak D call: TRBD2 (6 bases). With 6 bases removed from V and 2 bases from J, the gap between germline ends came to 18 bases. The germline CDR1 and CDR2 sequences are SGHRS and YFSETQ. The CDR3 covers 15 residues. This CDR3 is CASTPGGTATYEQYF. In DNA form, the CDR3 reads TGCGCCAGCACCCCTGGGGGGACGGCAACCTACGAGCAGTACTTC.

The chain uses TRBV29-1 and TRBJ2-5; 8 bases fit TRBD1. Germline CDR1 SQVTM, CDR2 ANQGSEA. The junction had 9 bases not matched to a gene; V was cut back by 4 bases and J by 5 bases. This CDR3 has 14 amino acids. The DNA of the CDR3 is TGCAGCGTTGGGGGACAGGTCGGTGTGGAGACCCAGTACTTC. Its translation is CSVGGQVGVETQYF.

This chain joins TRBV9 and TRBJ1-2; 7 bases match TRBD1. Looked up from germline, CDR1 is SGDLS and CDR2 is YYNGEE. This CDR3 is built from 14 residues. V dropped 1 base and J dropped 8; count of bases not matched to a gene: 8. CDR3 residues: CASSVTGQVSGYTF. CDR3 DNA sequence: TGTGCCAGCAGCGTAACCGGACAGGTATCAGGCTACACCTTC.

This clone has only a few counts. CDR3 in DNA: TGTGCCAGCAGTTACTCTTTGGGGGGAGGCGAGCAGTACTTC. This gives the protein CASSYSLGGGEQYF. This chain connects TRBV6-6 to TRBJ2-7, with a tentative D call TRBD2 (6 bases). There are 14 residues in the CDR3. V dropped 0 bases and J dropped 6 bases, with 12 bases sitting between them. From germline, CDR1 is MNHNY and CDR2 SVGAGI (reference sequence).

The V call is TRBV9, the J call TRBJ2-5, with 12 bases matching TRBD2. Germline lookup yields CDR1 SGDLS and CDR2 YYNGEE. The CDR3 runs to 16 residues. V was clipped by 3 bases and J by 9 bases; unmatched bases: 12. Written as DNA, the CDR3 is TGTGCCAGCAGCGCGGTACTAGCGGGGGGCCCCGGGGCCCAGTACTTC. As protein: CASSAVLAGGPGAQYF.

J is TRBJ2-7 and V is TRBV15; 7 bases match TRBD2. Germline CDR1 and CDR2: LNHNV and YYDKDF (reference sequence). V dropped 5 bases and J dropped 3; count of bases not matched to a gene: 13. The CDR3 spans 16 residues. The CDR3 protein is CATSPQTGLPYYEQYF. The CDR3 DNA is TGTGCCACCAGCCCCCAAACGGGACTACCATACTACGAGCAGTACTTC.

The chain joins TRBV28 to TRBJ2-7, with 10 nucleotides matching TRBD1. The V and J ends lost 6 bases and 1 base, in that order; junction bases with no gene match: 3. The V gene's germline CDR1 is MDHEN and CDR2 SYDVKM. This CDR3 is built from 14 residues. This CDR3 is CASRPGQGSYEQYF. The CDR3 DNA reads as TGTGCCAGCAGGCCGGGACAGGGGTCCTACGAGCAGTACTTC.

The rearrangement links TRBV6-1 to TRBJ2-7, with D uncertain. The ends were cut back, 1 base at V and 2 bases at J, with 15 bases in the middle. Germline V gene sequence: CDR1 MNHNS, CDR2 SASEGT. This CDR3 has 16 residues. CDR3: CASSEVGAIRPYEQYF. The CDR3 DNA reads as TGTGCCAGCAGTGAAGTAGGAGCAATACGGCCCTACGAGCAGTACTTC.

The gene calls are TRBV19 and TRBJ2-2, with 10 bases fitting TRBD1. CDR3 size: 15 residues. Looked up from germline, CDR1 is LNHDA and CDR2 is SQIVND (reference sequence). With V trimmed by 5 bases and J by 7 bases, 7 bases remained unmatched. CDR3 bases: TGTGCCAGTAGTCCTTGGGACAGGGGATTCGGGGAGCTGTTTTTT. The encoded protein is CASSPWDRGFGELFF.

This chain links TRBV19 with TRBJ2-6; 9 bases map to TRBD1. V lost 6 bases to trimming and J lost 0 bases; unmatched junction nucleotides: 9. Germline V gene data show CDR1 as LNHDA and CDR2 as SQIVND (reference sequence). The CDR3 loop spans 18 amino acids. The CDR3 sequence is CASRRTGTGISGANVLTF. The CDR3 DNA reads TGTGCCAGTAGGAGAACCGGGACAGGGATCTCTGGGGCCAACGTCCTGACTTTC.

This clone was detected a few times. The sample carries other DNA sequences with the same CDR3. The rearrangement uses TRBV9 and TRBJ1-1; the D gene is possibly TRBD1 (6 bases). The V gene's germline CDR1 is SGDLS and CDR2 YYNGEE. The CDR3 loop spans 16 amino acids. Deletions cut 0 bases from V and 0 bases from J, with 12 bases between. The CDR3 DNA sequence: TGTGCCAGCAGCGTAGCTACAGGGACCATGAACACTGAAGCTTTCTTT. It encodes CASSVATGTMNTEAFF.

This sequence joins TRBV7-3 and TRBJ2-1, with D hard to call. This CDR3 region has 13 residues. Between the trimmed V and J ends, which lost 5 bases and 8 bases, there was a span of 13 bases. CDR1 and CDR2 (germline): SGHTA, FQGTGA. CDR3 residues: CASSLRTFDEQFF. DNA of the CDR3: TGTGCCAGCAGCCTGCGAACGTTCGATGAGCAGTTCTTC.

The chain recombines TRBV5-4 with TRBJ2-1, with D possibly matching TRBD2 (6 bases). Germline V gives CDR1 SGHNT, CDR2 YYREEE (reference sequence). The V and J ends lost 0 bases and 11 bases respectively, with 15 bases between them. There are 14 residues in the CDR3. The CDR3 here is CASSLVYTSPKQFF. CDR3 sequence (DNA): TGTGCCAGCAGCTTGGTATACACTAGCCCTAAGCAGTTCTTC.

The chain recombines TRBV2 with TRBJ2-2, with D possibly matching TRBD2 (5 bases). Trimming left V 7 bases short and J 6 bases short, with 12 bases between. CDR1 and CDR2 from the germline V gene are SNHLY and FYNNEI. CDR3 size: 13 residues. CDR3 protein: CASTLEGSGELFF. In DNA form, the CDR3 reads TGTGCCAGCACCCTTGAGGGATCCGGGGAGCTGTTTTTT.

V and J are TRBV5-1 and TRBJ2-3; TRBD2 aligns across 12 bases. The CDR3 sequence is 16 residues long. The V gene's germline CDR1 is SGHRS and CDR2 YFSETQ. The ends lost 3 bases at V and 4 bases at J; junction bases unmatched: 6. For the CDR3, the DNA is TGCGCCAGCAGCTCCCGGACTAGCGGGGTGGCAGATACGCAGTATTTT. It yields the protein CASSSRTSGVADTQYF.

The CDR3 DNA reads TGTGCCAGCTCACCAGACAGCCTTATGAACACTGAAGCTTTCTTT. As protein: CASSPDSLMNTEAFF. This chain connects TRBV18 to TRBJ1-1; possible D gene TRBD1, 5 bases. Trimming left V 2 bases short and J 0 bases short, with 10 bases between. The germline V gene has CDR1 KGHSH and CDR2 LQKENI. This CDR3 has 15 amino acids.

The gene calls are TRBV6-5 and TRBJ2-1; TRBD1 matches 12 bases. The CDR3 spans 14 residues. Germline CDR1 and CDR2: MNHEY and SVGAGI. Trimming at V came to 6 bases and at J to 9 bases, leaving 6 bases not matched to a gene. CDR3 loop: CASSRDRGLVEQFF. The CDR3 nucleotides are TGTGCCAGCAGCCGGGACAGGGGGCTGGTTGAGCAGTTCTTC.

J is TRBJ1-6 and V is TRBV4-1; D may be TRBD1 (6 bases). V dropped 4 bases and J dropped 8 bases, with 15 bases sitting between them. CDR1 MGHRA and CDR2 YSYEKL come from the germline V gene. CDR3 size: 15 residues. CDR3 amino acids: CASSLRGFADSPLHF. The CDR3 region has the DNA TGCGCCAGCAGCCTAAGGGGGTTCGCGGATTCACCCCTCCACTTT.

In this sample, this clone turned up once. The CDR3 DNA follows: TGTGCCAGCAGCTTAGCGCACAGGGGGCTTCTATATAATTCACCCCTCCACTTT. This codes for CASSLAHRGLLYNSPLHF. The gene calls are TRBV7-2 and TRBJ1-6; 9 bases align to TRBD1. The CDR3 length is 18 residues. The germline CDR1 and CDR2 sequences are SGHTA and FQGNSA. Unmatched junction bases numbered 7, after V lost 0 bases and J lost 4 bases.